These 20 T cell receptor beta chains were sequenced from one sample in a study of cytomegalovirus exposure and HLA in healthy donors. PCR involved 60 Vbeta and 13 Jbeta primers. The repertoire was sequenced with immunoSEQ multiplex PCR; TCRdb's copy has only in-frame clones and lacks some. This table has 130,000 to 150,000 clones, about 74% appearing once. The material sequenced was PBMCs. These receptors were obtained from a woman aged 50 to 60 in good health and CMV-seronegative.

This clone was recorded a few times. This rearrangement joins TRBV5-4 to TRBJ2-7, with 12 bases matching TRBD1. Per germline, CDR1 SGHNT and CDR2 YYREEE (reference sequence). The trim removed 3 bases at V and 6 bases at J, leaving 4 bases unmatched. The CDR3 runs to 14 residues. DNA of the CDR3: TGTGCCAGCAGCTCGGGACAGGGGGCTTCCGAGCAGTACTTC. Protein sequence: CASSSGQGASEQYF.

V usage is TRBV5-1 and J usage is TRBJ2-7, with 12 positions matching TRBD1. CDR3 length: 15 amino acids. Germline assignment: CDR1 SGHRS and CDR2 YFSETQ. Trimming cost V 2 bases and J 4 bases; bases outside gene matches: 4. CDR3 in DNA: TGCGCCAGCAGCTTAGGGACAGGGGGCCCATACGAGCAGTACTTC. Translated: CASSLGTGGPYEQYF.

The CDR3: CASSVAYGGQGEADTQYF. Here the CDR3 DNA reads TGTGCCAGCAGCGTAGCGTACGGGGGACAGGGGGAAGCAGATACGCAGTATTTT. V usage is TRBV9 and J usage is TRBJ2-3, with TRBD1 identical over 11 bases. The junction had 10 bases not matched to a gene; V was cut back by 0 bases and J by 4 bases. This CDR3 has 18 residues. CDR1 is SGDLS, CDR2 YYNGEE, per germline.

The sample holds a few counts of this clone. The rearrangement uses TRBV28 and TRBJ2-5, with 9 bases identical to TRBD1. The ends lost 6 bases at V and 4 bases at J; junction bases unmatched: 12. Germline CDR1 reads MDHEN; CDR2 reads SYDVKM. The CDR3 is 16 residues long. In DNA form, the CDR3 reads TGTGCCAGCAGGGGGAAAGGACAGGGGCGTAGAGAGACCCAGTACTTC. It is translated as CASRGKGQGRRETQYF.

The V and J genes are TRBV11-3 and TRBJ2-1; 11 nucleotides match TRBD1. CDR3 length: 14 residues. Germline CDR1 SGHNT, CDR2 YENEEA. V trimming: 5 bases; J trimming: 9 bases; junction bases outside the gene matches: 6. The CDR3 DNA follows: TGTGCCAGCAGCCGCGGGACAGGGGGTGTTGAGCAGTTCTTC. This sequence encodes CASSRGTGGVEQFF. The full variable domain, rest sourced from reference TRBV11-3 and TRBJ2-1, is EAGVVQSPRYKIIEKKQPVAFWCNPISGHNTLYWYLQNLGQGPELLIRYENEEAVDDSQLPKDRFSAERLKGVDSTLKIQPAELGDSAVYLCASSRGTGGVEQFFGPGTRLTVL.

The chain combines TRBV27 with TRBJ2-7; TRBD2 matches 8 bases. The germline CDR1 and CDR2 sequences are MNHEY and SMNVEV (reference sequence). The V segment lost 2 bases and the J segment 2 bases; nucleotides outside the gene matches: 2. CDR3 size: 14 residues. CDR3 nucleotides: TGTGCCAGCAGTTTAACGGGGGGGCCCTACGAGCAGTACTTC. It codes for CASSLTGGPYEQYF.

This chain links TRBV28 with TRBJ1-1; 9 positions agree with TRBD1. V was pared by 5 bases and J by 1 base, with 2 bases of the junction left unmatched. Per germline, CDR1 MDHEN and CDR2 SYDVKM. The CDR3 runs 14 residues. The CDR3 DNA reads TGTGCCAGCAGTAAGACAGGGGGGAACACTGAAGCTTTCTTT. It is translated as CASSKTGGNTEAFF.

This clone was counted a few times. Other DNA sequences in this specimen translate into the identical CDR3. The V call is TRBV6-5, the J call TRBJ1-6; D is undetermined. Germline CDR1 and CDR2: MNHEY and SVGAGI. The V end was cut by 5 bases, the J end by 0 bases, with 5 bases between. The CDR3 contains 14 residues. The CDR3 protein is CASSRSSYNSPLHF. As DNA, the CDR3 is TGTGCCAGCAGTCGGAGCTCCTATAATTCACCCCTCCACTTT.

The chain couples TRBV4-1 to TRBJ2-3, with TRBD1 identical over 8 bases. The length of the CDR3 is 18 residues. Germline V gene data show CDR1 as MGHRA and CDR2 as YSYEKL. V dropped 0 bases and J dropped 2; count of bases not matched to a gene: 10. This chain's CDR3 is CASSQDRGPWRDTDTQYF. CDR3 sequence (DNA): TGCGCCAGCAGCCAAGACAGGGGGCCGTGGAGAGACACAGATACGCAGTATTTT.

The CDR3 DNA reads as TGTGCCAGCAGCGTAGCGAGGAGAACTGAGCAGTTCTTC. It yields the protein CASSVARRTEQFF. This sequence joins TRBV9 and TRBJ2-1; D gene unclear. This CDR3 comprises 13 residues. Germline-derived CDR1 and CDR2 are SGDLS and YYNGEE. Trimming shortened V by 0 bases and J by 9 bases, and 10 bases separated the two germline ends.

The V gene is TRBV4-2, the J gene TRBJ2-3; possibly TRBD2 for D (5 bases). The CDR3 totals 14 residues. Germline CDR1 and CDR2: LGHNA and YNFKEQ. The V end was cut by 0 bases, the J end by 6 bases, with 10 bases between. CDR3 coding DNA: TGTGCCAGCAGCCAAGATCGGGGTAGGGATACGCAGTATTTT. Translated, it gives CASSQDRGRDTQYF.

This chain links TRBV5-4 with TRBJ2-7; TRBD1 matches 10 bases. J gave up 5 bases and V 3 bases, and 2 bases lay outside the gene matches. The CDR3 is made up of 13 amino acids. From germline, CDR1 is SGHNT and CDR2 YYREEE (reference sequence). The CDR3 region has the DNA TGTGCCAGCAGCTACGACAGGGGGCACGAGCAGTACTTC. Its translation: CASSYDRGHEQYF.

This chain joins TRBV6-1 and TRBJ1-5; D possibly corresponds to TRBD1 (6 bases). CDR3 length equals 15 residues. Trimming left V 6 bases short and J 0 bases short, with 12 bases between. CDR1 MNHNS and CDR2 SASEGT come from the germline V gene. The CDR3 DNA reads TGTGCCAGCAGCAAAGGACAGTATAGCAATCAGCCCCAGCATTTT. Its translation: CASSKGQYSNQPQHF.

This chain joins TRBV7-2 and TRBJ2-5; D might be TRBD1 (6 bases). CDR3 length: 13 residues. Germline loops: CDR1 SGHTA, CDR2 FQGNSA. V was trimmed by 4 bases and J by 2 bases, leaving 8 bases between them. The CDR3 sequence is CASSSGQQETQYF. The CDR3 nucleotides are TGTGCCAGCAGCTCGGGACAACAAGAGACCCAGTACTTC.

In its sample, this clone was seen a few times. The rearrangement links TRBV10-3 to TRBJ1-2; no definite D call. This CDR3 has 13 residues. Trimming took off 4 bases at V and 1 base at J, with 7 bases between the two ends. CDR1 ENHRY and CDR2 SYGVKD come from the germline V gene. The CDR3 DNA follows: TGTGCCATCAGTGTCGAGGGTAACTATGGCTACACCTTC. It translates to CAISVEGNYGYTF.

The J gene is TRBJ1-6, the V gene TRBV29-1; D perhaps matches TRBD1 (6 bases). There are 13 residues in the CDR3. With 7 bases removed from V and 5 bases from J, the gap between germline ends came to 12 bases. From germline, CDR1 is SQVTM and CDR2 ANQGSEA. CDR3 DNA sequence: TGCAGCGAACAGGGTGGGGATAATTCACCCCTCCACTTT. Translated, it gives CSEQGGDNSPLHF.

The chain is built from TRBV29-1 and TRBJ2-1; D remains unclear. V was clipped by 4 bases and J by 6 bases, with 10 bases between them. Germline V gene lookup returns CDR1 SQVTM and CDR2 ANQGSEA. The CDR3 is 12 amino acids. Here the CDR3 reads CSVARSPNEQFF. For the CDR3, the DNA is TGCAGCGTTGCGAGGTCGCCCAATGAGCAGTTCTTC.

This rearrangement joins TRBV2 to TRBJ1-6; 7 positions agree with TRBD1. The CDR3 covers 15 residues. The germline V gene has CDR1 SNHLY and CDR2 FYNNEI. The V and J ends lost 2 bases and 10 bases, in that order; junction bases with no gene match: 8. The CDR3 DNA reads TGTGCCAGCAGTGAACTCGACAGGGTGAAATCACCCCTCCACTTT. Translation gives CASSELDRVKSPLHF.

V and J are TRBV6-5 and TRBJ2-5; a possible D gene is TRBD2 (5 bases). In germline, CDR1 is MNHEY, CDR2 SVGAGI. With 5 bases removed from V and 2 bases from J, the gap between germline ends came to 15 bases. This CDR3 comprises 15 residues. CDR3 DNA: TGTGCCAGCAGTACACAATACAGAGGGCAAGAGACCCAGTACTTC. Translated: CASSTQYRGQETQYF.

The J gene is TRBJ1-2, the V gene TRBV7-9, with 12 bases identical to TRBD1. Germline V gene lookup returns CDR1 SEHNR and CDR2 FQNEAQ (reference sequence). The J segment lost 3 bases and the V segment lost 1 base, leaving 6 bases of the junction unmatched. The CDR3 contains 17 residues. Here the CDR3 reads CASSLGGQGALDYGYTF. DNA of the CDR3: TGTGCCAGCAGCTTAGGGGGACAGGGGGCTTTGGACTATGGCTACACCTTC.